This T cell receptor beta chain was sequenced in a study of human T cells and chemical hapten exposure. Study-level information: The patch tests put 0.01% DPC on the skin of the upper back and were read 6 days later. Enrolled patients were predominantly female and had alopecia areata, totalis or universalis.

MiXCR, run by TCRdb on the RACE reads, gives a single entry per CDR3 protein. The sample yields approximately 350,000 distinct CDR3 sequences, about 6% seen once. Study-wide results and caveats: TCRs above 1 in 1000 frequency did not change with DPC sensitization.

V was clipped by 2 bases and J by 9 bases; unmatched bases: 4. CDR3 size: 13 residues. Germline loops: CDR1 LGHDT, CDR2 YNNKEL (reference sequence). The time point here: patch test 2, 6 weeks after DPC sensitization. Treatment noted: therapeutic diphenylcyclopropenone sensitization with weekly scalp DPC. Regarding this clonotype: The antigen is not known.

The source material was whole blood, sampled in connection with sensitization to the hapten diphenylcyclopropenone (DPC). The clonotype was recovered from a woman aged 18-29 years with alopecia areata. Some clones in this sample may be carry-over from other donors' samples. This chain uses TRBV3-1 with TRBJ2-1, with 7 positions matching TRBD2. This chain's CDR3 is CASSQPGGSEQFF. Written as DNA, the CDR3 is TGTGCCAGCAGCCAACCGGGGGGTAGTGAGCAGTTCTTC.